The source of this T cell receptor (beta chain) is a study of cytomegalovirus exposure and HLA in healthy donors. Study information: Among about 179 million T cells, an earlier analysis found around 100 million unique TCR beta sequences. General study findings and limits: Presence/absence analyses rested on an assumption that sequencing depth was roughly uniform across donors.

The ends lost 0 bases at V and 4 bases at J; junction bases unmatched: 6. CDR3 length: 16 amino acids. Germline assignment: CDR1 ENHRY and CDR2 SYGVKD. With regard to this clone: Its antigen remains unknown.

The primer mix had 60 Vbeta and 13 Jbeta primers. This table comes from immunoSEQ multiplex PCR, and its TCRdb copy is limited to in-frame clones, with some not included. The sample gives around 140,000 clones, over 80% of which show up once; approximately 1.4% is in the top ten. The J gene is TRBJ2-3, the V gene TRBV10-3; 8 positions agree with TRBD2. This TCR was sampled from a man aged 35 to 55 in good health and CMV-seronegative. Sequencing was performed on PBMCs. The CDR3 DNA follows: TGTGCCATCAGTGAGTCCGGGGGGGCCTTCGCAGATACGCAGTATTTT. It yields the protein CAISESGGAFADTQYF.